This TCR beta chain was captured in a study of graft-versus-host responses after intestinal transplantation. The study, taken as a whole, reports: HvG clone declines early post-transplant were associated with peak circulating GvH levels. Ileal or blood samples showed some GvH clones first, and such clones were also found in recipient marrow.

As concerns this clone: As yet, its antigen is unknown.

Some clones are missing from TCRdb's copy, which holds only in-frame ones; the method was immunoSEQ multiplex PCR. Of some 110,000 clones listed, about 92% were seen once; the top ten hold about 0.25%. Germline assignment: CDR1 SQVTM and CDR2 ANQGSEA. Germline trimming cut 4 bases from V and 6 bases from J; bases unmatched to any gene: 0. This CDR3 contains 13 residues. J is TRBJ2-1 and V is TRBV29-1; 13 positions agree with TRBD2. This TCR was sampled from a human donor who was the organ donor for an intestinal transplant. The specimen was unstimulated CD4+ T cells sorted from spleen or lymph node cells, collected before transplant. CDR3 region: CSVGTSGSNEQFF. CDR3 sequence (DNA): TGCAGCGTTGGGACTAGCGGGAGCAATGAGCAGTTCTTC.